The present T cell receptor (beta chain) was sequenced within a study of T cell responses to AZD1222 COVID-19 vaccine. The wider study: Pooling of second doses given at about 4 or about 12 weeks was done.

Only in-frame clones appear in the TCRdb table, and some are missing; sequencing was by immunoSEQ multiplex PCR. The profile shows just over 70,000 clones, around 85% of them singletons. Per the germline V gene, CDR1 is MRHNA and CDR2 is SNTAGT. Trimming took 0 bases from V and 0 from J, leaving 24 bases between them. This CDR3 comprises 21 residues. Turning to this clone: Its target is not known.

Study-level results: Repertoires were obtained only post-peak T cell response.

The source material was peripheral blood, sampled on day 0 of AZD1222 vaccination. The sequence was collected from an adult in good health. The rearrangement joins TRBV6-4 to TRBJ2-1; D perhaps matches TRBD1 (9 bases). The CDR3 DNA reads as TGTGCCAGCAGTGACTCGGAGACAGGGGGGAGCGGGAGTTTCTCCTACAATGAGCAGTTCTTC. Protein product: CASSDSETGGSGSFSYNEQFF.